Below, 15 T cell receptor beta chains from the same sample are listed, as sequenced in a study of identical twins. TCRdb re-called the 5' RACE reads with MiXCR, one entry per CDR3 protein. The sample has about 790,000 distinct CDR3 sequences; about 18% are singletons. These same records also appear under a second study, on T cells expressing NK-cell markers.

Sequenced material: PBMCs. These receptors were obtained from a woman between 18 and 29 years old in good health.

The genes are TRBV10-3 and TRBJ2-2; 9 bases are shared with TRBD1. The CDR3 is 15 amino acids. Germline CDR1 reads ENHRY; CDR2 reads SYGVKD. Trimming at V came to 0 bases and at J to 7 bases, leaving 3 bases not matched to a gene. The CDR3 loop reads CAISESGTGHGELFF. The CDR3 region has the DNA TGTGCCATCAGTGAGTCCGGGACAGGGCACGGGGAGCTGTTTTTT.

The sample holds one count of this clonotype. The chain is built from TRBV6-2 or TRBV6-3 and TRBJ1-1; D possibly corresponds to TRBD1 (6 bases). The germline V gene has CDR1 MNHEY and CDR2 SVGEGT. This CDR3 is built from 13 residues. V lost 6 bases, J lost 6 bases, and 14 bases lay in between. The CDR3 loop is CASSRGELAEAFF. The DNA for the CDR3 is TGTGCCAGCAGCAGGGGCGAGTTGGCTGAAGCTTTCTTT.

The gene calls are TRBV6-2 or TRBV6-3 and TRBJ1-1, with a tentative D call TRBD1 (5 bases). Germline CDR1 and CDR2: MNHEY and SVGEGT. Between the trimmed V and J ends, which lost 7 bases and 5 bases, there was a span of 11 bases. This CDR3 comprises 12 residues. The CDR3 bases are TGTGCCAGCATAACAGGTGGGACTGAAGCTTTCTTT. Translation: CASITGGTEAFF.

This rearrangement joins TRBV7-8 to TRBJ1-4, with D uncertain. Germline assignment: CDR1 SGHVS and CDR2 FQNEAQ. The CDR3 covers 16 residues. Trimming left V 5 bases short and J 8 bases short, with 21 bases between. The CDR3 DNA sequence: TGTGCCAGCAGCCCGGCCCGGACTGGGAGGCGAGAAAAACTGTTTTTT. It codes for CASSPARTGRREKLFF.

This sequence joins TRBV14 and TRBJ1-4; 7 bases align to TRBD1. V was clipped by 6 bases and J by 8 bases; unmatched bases: 6. Germline values: CDR1 SGHDN, CDR2 FVKESK. The CDR3 totals 13 residues. DNA of the CDR3: TGTGCCAGCAGTCCAGGGGGATCAGAAAAACTGTTTTTT. This translates into CASSPGGSEKLFF.

The chain combines TRBV6-5 with TRBJ2-7; D ambiguous. V lost 2 bases and J 9 bases, leaving 8 bases between the germline ends. CDR1 MNHEY and CDR2 SVGAGI come from the germline V gene. This CDR3 has 11 amino acids. In nucleotides, the CDR3 is TGTGCCAGCAGTTACAGTCTCCGGCAGTACTTC. Translated: CASSYSLRQYF.

This clonotype came up a few times. The V gene is TRBV9, the J gene TRBJ2-3; D gene ambiguous. The V end lost 3 bases, the J end lost 0 bases, and 14 bases lay between the germline ends. This CDR3 has 16 residues. In germline, CDR1 is SGDLS, CDR2 YYNGEE. The CDR3 reads CASSGFWAGSTDTQYF. The CDR3 DNA is TGTGCCAGCAGCGGGTTTTGGGCTGGTAGCACAGATACGCAGTATTTT. Drawing the rest from reference TRBV9 and TRBJ2-3, the complete variable domain is DSGVTQTPKHLITATGQRVTLRCSPRSGDLSVYWYQQSLDQGLQFLIQYYNGEERAKGNILERFSAQQFPDLHSELNLSSLELGDSALYFCASSGFWAGSTDTQYFGPGTRLTVL.

The gene calls are TRBV5-4 and TRBJ2-1; TRBD2 matches 7 bases. The germline gives CDR1 SGHNT, CDR2 YYREEE (reference sequence). The CDR3 contains 16 residues. The ends lost 2 bases at V and 0 bases at J; junction bases unmatched: 5. The CDR3 DNA follows: TGTGCCAGCAGCTTTATACGGGGGGTCTCCTACAATGAGCAGTTCTTC. Protein: CASSFIRGVSYNEQFF. Full variable domain (outside the CDR3, taken from reference TRBV5-4 and TRBJ2-1): ETGVTQSPTHLIKTRGQQVTLRCSSQSGHNTVSWYQQALGQGPQFIFQYYREEENGRGNFPPRFSGLQFPNYSSELNVNALELDDSALYLCASSFIRGVSYNEQFFGPGTRLTVL.

This clonotype has a handful of counts. This chain connects TRBV7-2 to TRBJ2-1, with 13 bases matching TRBD2. Per germline, CDR1 SGHTA and CDR2 FQGNSA. CDR3 length: 15 residues. Trimming removed 4 bases from V and 9 bases from J; junction bases left unmatched: 6. This CDR3 reads CASSSGTSGNTEQFF. As DNA, the CDR3 is TGTGCCAGCAGCTCTGGGACTAGCGGGAATACTGAGCAGTTCTTC. Filled out from reference TRBV7-2 and TRBJ2-1, the complete variable domain reads GAGVSQSPSNKVTEKGKDVELRCDPISGHTALYWYRQSLGQGLEFLIYFQGNSAPDKSGLPSDRFSAERTGGSVSTLTIQRTQQEDSAVYLCASSSGTSGNTEQFFGPGTRLTVL.

V usage is TRBV6-7 and J usage is TRBJ1-5, with TRBD1 matching over 7 bases. TRBV6-7 is placed among ORFs of uncertain function. After removal of 2 bases from V and 5 bases from J, the junction contained 6 bases not matched to a gene. The CDR3 is 15 amino acids. CDR3 nucleotide sequence: TGTGCCAGCAGTTACGACACAGGGGAGGATCAGCCCCAGCATTTT. This codes for CASSYDTGEDQPQHF.

V usage is TRBV20-1 and J usage is TRBJ2-2; D is ambiguous. The CDR3 spans 11 residues. The V end was cut by 5 bases, the J end by 4 bases, with 5 bases between. Per germline, CDR1 DFQATT and CDR2 SNEGSKA (reference sequence). CDR3 in amino acids: CSAPSTGELFF. CDR3 bases: TGCAGTGCTCCCTCCACCGGGGAGCTGTTTTTT.

The chain uses TRBV11-2 and TRBJ2-5; D is perhaps TRBD1 (6 bases). V lost 3 bases and J lost 5, with 10 bases in between. This CDR3 is built from 13 residues. CDR1 is SGHAT and CDR2 is FQNNGV in the germline V gene. This CDR3 is CASSFGQMETQYF. In nucleotides, the CDR3 is TGTGCCAGCAGCTTTGGACAGATGGAGACCCAGTACTTC.

The sample holds a few counts of this clonotype. This rearrangement joins TRBV5-1 to TRBJ2-3; the match to TRBD2 covers 8 bases. This CDR3 comprises 14 residues. Germline-derived CDR1 and CDR2 are SGHRS and YFSETQ. Germline trimming cut 3 bases from V and 4 bases from J; bases unmatched to any gene: 4. CDR3 DNA: TGCGCCAGCAGCTCGGGACTAGTGCCAGATACGCAGTATTTT. It codes for CASSSGLVPDTQYF.

This clonotype was seen more than once but under ten times. V gene TRBV5-5 combines with J gene TRBJ2-7; maybe TRBD1 (6 bases). Trimming shortened V by 4 bases and J by 4 bases, and 21 bases separated the two germline ends. The CDR3 runs to 16 residues. CDR1 SGHKS and CDR2 YYEKEE come from the germline V gene (reference sequence). The CDR3 DNA sequence: TGTGCCAGCAGCGATTCGGTGGGGGCCCTGAGTTACGAGCAGTACTTC. Translating gives CASSDSVGALSYEQYF.

This clonotype was seen only a few times. The chain couples TRBV10-3 to TRBJ1-5; TRBD1 matches 10 bases. The germline V gene has CDR1 ENHRY and CDR2 SYGVKD. The CDR3 loop spans 13 amino acids. V shed 0 bases, J shed 15 bases, and the junction held 5 bases outside the gene matches. CDR3 nucleotide sequence: TGTGCCATCAGTGAGTCGACGACAGGGGGCCGGCATTTT. Translated, it gives CAISESTTGGRHF.